Following are 21 T cell receptor beta chains from one sample sequenced in a study of shared clonotypes between healthy human individuals. TCRdb keeps only in-frame clones here, not all; method: immunoSEQ multiplex PCR. The repertoire has 2,100,000 or so clones, more than 90% of them found once; the top ten carry 0.1% to 0.15%. Sequencing was done on a sample of naive CD4+ T cells sorted from blood. Specified subset: CD45RA+ positively selected. Source of these receptors: a man younger than 30 in good health.

CDR3 DNA: TGTGCCAGCAGTACCGGGACAGTCCCAAACTCACCCCTCCACTTT. This sequence encodes CASSTGTVPNSPLHF. The chain couples TRBV27 to TRBJ1-6; 7 nucleotides line up with TRBD1. V was clipped by 5 bases and J by 10 bases; unmatched bases: 11. Germline V CDR1 and CDR2: MNHEY, SMNVEV (reference sequence). This CDR3 spans 15 amino acids.

This chain uses TRBV2 with TRBJ2-5, with D perhaps TRBD1 (5 bases). Germline values: CDR1 SNHLY, CDR2 FYNNEI. Trimming took off 7 bases at V and 2 bases at J, with 14 bases between the two ends. The CDR3 spans 14 residues. CDR3 bases: TGTGCCAGCACTTTCTGGACATCTCAAGAGACCCAGTACTTC. It encodes CASTFWTSQETQYF.

This sequence joins TRBV7-2 and TRBJ2-2; TRBD2 agrees at 9 bases. V lost 5 bases and J lost 6; bases outside the gene matches: 13. The CDR3 runs to 17 residues. In germline, CDR1 is SGHTA, CDR2 FQGNSA. The CDR3 DNA follows: TGTGCCAGCAGCCGCCGGGTAGCGGGAGATGGGGCCGGGGAGCTGTTTTTT. Translation gives CASSRRVAGDGAGELFF.

The rearrangement joins TRBV7-9 to TRBJ1-1; 8 bases fit TRBD1. CDR3 length equals 14 residues. Germline V CDR1 and CDR2: SEHNR, FQNEAQ (reference sequence). The V and J ends lost 2 bases and 6 bases, in that order; junction bases with no gene match: 5. In DNA form, the CDR3 reads TGTGCCAGCAGCTTACAGGGGGCGTCTGCTGAAGCTTTCTTT. Protein product: CASSLQGASAEAFF.

V usage is TRBV15 and J usage is TRBJ2-5, with D perhaps matching TRBD1 (6 bases). This CDR3 spans 14 amino acids. Germline V gives CDR1 LNHNV, CDR2 YYDKDF (reference sequence). V was cut by 0 bases and J by 5 bases, with 10 bases left in between. CDR3 residues: CATSRDTRGETQYF. The DNA for the CDR3 is TGTGCCACCAGCAGAGATACTAGGGGGGAGACCCAGTACTTC.

This chain connects TRBV4-3 to TRBJ1-4; tentatively, D is TRBD1 (6 bases). The V and J ends lost 0 bases and 6 bases respectively, with 8 bases between them. CDR1 LGHNA and CDR2 YSLEER come from the germline V gene. The CDR3 extends over 14 amino acids. As DNA, the CDR3 is TGCGCCAGCAGCCAAGATTACAGGGATGAAAAACTGTTTTTT. Its protein product is CASSQDYRDEKLFF.

The chain recombines TRBV19 with TRBJ1-1; D possibly corresponds to TRBD1 (5 bases). The CDR3 consists of 13 residues. CDR1 is LNHDA, CDR2 SQIVND, per germline (reference sequence). V was trimmed by 10 bases and J by 4 bases, leaving 16 bases between them. This CDR3 is CATRGAKGTEAFF. The CDR3 nucleotides read TGTGCCACCCGCGGGGCAAAGGGCACTGAAGCTTTCTTT.

The rearrangement joins TRBV30 to TRBJ2-1; a weak D match, TRBD2 (5 bases). Per the germline V gene, CDR1 is GTSNPN and CDR2 is SVGIG (reference sequence). The V end lost 0 bases, the J end lost 6 bases, and 12 bases lay between the germline ends. The CDR3 is made up of 14 amino acids. CDR3 sequence: CAWSVIGLINEQFF. The CDR3 region has the DNA TGTGCCTGGAGTGTAATAGGACTGATCAATGAGCAGTTCTTC.

The chain is built from TRBV28 and TRBJ1-4, with no clear D. The length of the CDR3 is 17 residues. Germline CDR1 MDHEN, CDR2 SYDVKM. Trimming stripped 4 bases from V and 4 bases from J, with 19 bases between. CDR3 nucleotides: TGTGCCAGCAGTTATCCCAGAACTAGCTTCGTTAATGAAAAACTGTTTTTT. Translated: CASSYPRTSFVNEKLFF.

V and J are TRBV4-1 and TRBJ1-1; perhaps TRBD1 as D (5 bases). Trimming left V 1 base short and J 6 bases short, with 9 bases between. Germline CDR1 is MGHRA and CDR2 is YSYEKL. The CDR3 runs 13 residues. The CDR3 spells CASSQGLGAEAFF. DNA of the CDR3: TGCGCCAGCAGCCAAGGATTGGGGGCTGAAGCTTTCTTT.

The chain carries TRBV18 and TRBJ2-3, with D unresolved. CDR1 is KGHSH, CDR2 LQKENI, per germline. Trimming pared 6 bases from V and 0 bases from J, leaving 13 bases between. The CDR3 consists of 15 residues. Written as DNA, the CDR3 is TGTGCCAGCTCCCGAAATCCGCCTAGCACAGATACGCAGTATTTT. Protein product: CASSRNPPSTDTQYF.

This clone showed up just once. Within the sample, other DNA sequences also encode this same CDR3. The chain uses TRBV5-1 and TRBJ2-5; D remains unclear. This CDR3 contains 12 residues. CDR1 and CDR2 from the germline V gene are SGHRS and YFSETQ. The V gene lost 0 bases and the J gene lost 2 bases, with 2 bases spanning the gap. The CDR3 protein is CASSLVQETQYF. CDR3 nucleotide sequence: TGCGCCAGCAGCTTGGTTCAAGAGACCCAGTACTTC.

The chain has TRBV2 and TRBJ2-5; D remains unclear. Germline CDR1 SNHLY, CDR2 FYNNEI. CDR3 length equals 12 residues. Trimming removed 4 bases from V and 3 bases from J, with 6 bases in between. This CDR3 is CASSGFEETQYF. The DNA for the CDR3 is TGTGCCAGCAGTGGATTCGAAGAGACCCAGTACTTC.

The chain is built from TRBV4-3 and TRBJ2-7; TRBD1 matches 7 bases. V gave up 3 bases and J gave up 2 bases; unmatched junction bases: 13. This CDR3 has 17 residues. CDR1 and CDR2 (germline): LGHNA, YSLEER. CDR3 region: CASSQASDRDRPYEQYF. The CDR3 DNA is TGCGCCAGCAGCCAGGCCTCCGACAGGGATCGCCCCTACGAGCAGTACTTC.

V usage is TRBV7-2 and J usage is TRBJ2-5, with TRBD2 matching over 13 bases. This CDR3 contains 15 residues. Germline assignment: CDR1 SGHTA and CDR2 FQGNSA. Losses at the gene ends were 5 bases for V and 4 bases for J; bases not matched to a gene: 4. CDR3 DNA sequence: TGTGCCAGCAGCCAGGGACTAGCGGGGACAGAGACCCAGTACTTC. Its translation: CASSQGLAGTETQYF.

This rearrangement joins TRBV30 to TRBJ1-1; possible D gene TRBD1, 5 bases. Germline CDR1 and CDR2: GTSNPN and SVGIG (reference sequence). The CDR3 extends over 14 amino acids. V was trimmed by 3 bases and J by 5 bases, leaving 16 bases between them. CDR3: CAWSTRGGRTEAFF. The CDR3 region has the DNA TGTGCCTGGAGCACCCGGGGGGGACGGACTGAAGCTTTCTTT.

The V call is TRBV2, the J call TRBJ2-3; TRBD2 matches at 7 bases. CDR3 length: 15 residues. CDR1 is SNHLY, CDR2 FYNNEI, per germline. After removal of 6 bases from V and 1 base from J, the junction contained 7 bases not matched to a gene. CDR3 nucleotide sequence: TGTGCCAGCAGACTCCTAGCGGCCCGCACAGATACGCAGTATTTT. This translates into CASRLLAARTDTQYF.

The chain couples TRBV6-1 to TRBJ1-4; 9 nucleotides match TRBD1. CDR3 length: 12 residues. The germline V gene has CDR1 MNHNS and CDR2 SASEGT. With V trimmed by 6 bases and J by 15 bases, 8 bases remained unmatched. The CDR3 sequence is CASSVQGAHVFF. CDR3 bases: TGTGCCAGCAGCGTACAGGGGGCGCATGTGTTTTTT.

The chain uses TRBV5-1 and TRBJ1-4, with 9 bases lining up with TRBD1. After removal of 3 bases from V and 5 bases from J, the junction contained 8 bases not matched to a gene. The CDR3 spans 16 residues. Germline assignment: CDR1 SGHRS and CDR2 YFSETQ. CDR3 loop: CASSSAPTGGNEKLFF. The CDR3 bases are TGCGCCAGCAGCTCCGCTCCGACAGGGGGAAATGAAAAACTGTTTTTT. Using reference TRBV5-1 and TRBJ1-4 for the parts outside the CDR3, the full variable domain is KAGVTQTPRYLIKTRGQQVTLSCSPISGHRSVSWYQQTPGQGLQFLFEYFSETQRNKGNFPGRFSGRQFSNSRSEMNVSTLELGDSALYLCASSSAPTGGNEKLFFGSGTQLSVL.

V and J are TRBV6-5 and TRBJ1-5; D remains unclear. Trimming took off 0 bases at V and 4 bases at J, with 10 bases between the two ends. Germline V gene lookup returns CDR1 MNHEY and CDR2 SVGAGI. The CDR3 totals 15 residues. The CDR3 nucleotides read TGTGCCAGCAGTTACTCGCTTGGACCTAATCAGCCCCAGCATTTT. Its protein product is CASSYSLGPNQPQHF.

With regard to this clone: The sample carries other DNA sequences with the same CDR3. This chain links TRBV4-1 with TRBJ1-1; D possibly corresponds to TRBD1 (5 bases). The CDR3 is 14 amino acids. Germline CDR1 and CDR2: MGHRA and YSYEKL. The V end lost 2 bases, the J end lost 2 bases, and 9 bases lay between the germline ends. In nucleotides, the CDR3 is TGCGCCAGCAGCCAACCGACAGAAAACACTGAAGCTTTCTTT. Translated: CASSQPTENTEAFF.